The 9 T cell receptor beta chains listed next were all sequenced from one sample in a study of CXCR3-negative and CXCR3-positive naive CD8 T cells. With UMI labels, 5' RACE was used to prepare the TRB cDNA libraries. Following a re-call of the 5' RACE reads, TCRdb has one entry per CDR3 protein and lacks DNA. The sample totals around 50,000 distinct CDR3 sequences. The sequencing sample was made of naive CXCR3- CD8+ T cells from blood. The subset is: CD45RO-CCR7+CD27+CD95- naive CD8+ T cells lacking CXCR3 (TNR3-). Receptors were obtained from a human donor in good health. Some clones in this sample may be carry-over from other donors' samples.

This sequence joins TRBV11-3 and TRBJ2-1; checking the TCRdb D call of TRBD1 is not possible without DNA. In germline, CDR1 is SGHNT, CDR2 YENEEA. The CDR3 runs 18 residues. This CDR3 is CASSPRTPRGISYNEQFF.

This sequence joins TRBV5-1 and TRBJ2-3; no DNA is available, so the TRBD2 call from TCRdb remains unchecked. The CDR3 totals 15 residues. Germline V lookup: CDR1 SGHRS, CDR2 YFSETQ. The CDR3 reads CASSLEAGLTDTQYF.

The J gene is TRBJ2-1, the V gene TRBV10-3. The CDR3 has 14 amino acids. Germline CDR1 reads ENHRY; CDR2 reads SYGVKD. CDR3 sequence: CAISESRRTDEQFF.

The chain links TRBV6-5 to TRBJ1-1. The CDR3 runs to 11 residues. Germline values: CDR1 MNHEY, CDR2 SVGAGI. This CDR3 is CASRIDTEAFF.

This chain joins TRBV7-6 and TRBJ2-1; TCRdb designates TRBD2, a call that cannot be tested without DNA. Germline assignment: CDR1 SGHVS and CDR2 FNYEAQ. CDR3 length: 16 residues. This CDR3 reads CASSPYAGTSNIGQFF. Full variable domain (outside the CDR3, taken from reference TRBV7-6 and TRBJ2-1): GAGVSQSPRYKVTKRGQDVALRCDPISGHVSLYWYRQALGQGPEFLTYFNYEAQQDKSGLPNDRFSAERPEGSISTLTIQRTEQRDSAMYRCASSPYAGTSNIGQFFGPGTRLTVL.

V is TRBV29-1 and J is TRBJ2-1. This CDR3 has 12 amino acids. The germline gives CDR1 SQVTM, CDR2 ANQGSEA. The chain's CDR3 is CSVEVRGYEQFF.

The chain couples TRBV4-1 to TRBJ1-1; without DNA, the TCRdb call of TRBD1 cannot be checked. From germline, CDR1 is MGHRA and CDR2 YSYEKL. The CDR3 length is 16 residues. CDR3: CASSQVLPGMNTEAFF.

The CDR3 sequence: CASTPLSSGGAGELFF. The rearrangement uses TRBV28 and TRBJ2-2; TCRdb proposes TRBD1, but this gene call is untestable without DNA. This CDR3 is built from 16 residues. Germline V CDR1 and CDR2: MDHEN, SYDVKM.

This chain links TRBV29-1 with TRBJ1-5; TCRdb names TRBD1, which stays unverified in the absence of DNA. The CDR3 contains 13 residues. Looked up from germline, CDR1 is SQVTM and CDR2 is ANQGSEA. The CDR3 sequence: CSVEDRVGQPQHF.